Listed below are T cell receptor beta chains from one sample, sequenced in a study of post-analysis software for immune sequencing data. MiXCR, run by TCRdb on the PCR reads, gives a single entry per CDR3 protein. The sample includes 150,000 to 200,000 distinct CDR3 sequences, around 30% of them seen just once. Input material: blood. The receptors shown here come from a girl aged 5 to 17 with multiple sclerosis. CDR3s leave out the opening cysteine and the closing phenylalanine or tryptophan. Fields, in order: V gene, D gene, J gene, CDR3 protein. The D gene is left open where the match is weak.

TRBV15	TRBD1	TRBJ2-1	ATSRQGAEPYNEQF
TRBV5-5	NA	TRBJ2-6	ASSLWNRPTNVLT
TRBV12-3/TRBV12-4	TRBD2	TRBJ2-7	ASSWSLAGDHEQY
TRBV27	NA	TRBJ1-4	ASSPQVRPNEKLF
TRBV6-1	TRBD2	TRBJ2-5	ASSDLSGKQETQY
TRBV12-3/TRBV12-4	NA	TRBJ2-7	ASSLSHEQY
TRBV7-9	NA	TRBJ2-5	ASSFLQETQY
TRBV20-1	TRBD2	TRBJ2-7	SARNPSGAYEQY
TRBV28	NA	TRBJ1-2	ASSLPLTDYGYT
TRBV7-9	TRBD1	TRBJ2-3	ASSGGDRGTDTQY
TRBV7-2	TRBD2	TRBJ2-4	ASSLAPTSGIGDIQY
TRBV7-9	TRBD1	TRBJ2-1	ASSWGDRGSEQF
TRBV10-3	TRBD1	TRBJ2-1	AITTGQVNNEQF
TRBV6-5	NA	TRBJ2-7	ASSYSAVSSYEQY
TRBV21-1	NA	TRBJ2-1	ASSLGGGEDNEQF
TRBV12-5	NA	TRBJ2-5	ASGPVETQY
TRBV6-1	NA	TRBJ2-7	ASSPLMGSYEQY
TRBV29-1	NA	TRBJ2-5	SSERTTQETQY
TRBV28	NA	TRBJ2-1	ASSLGAYEQF
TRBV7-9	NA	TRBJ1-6	ASSLVGDWASPLH
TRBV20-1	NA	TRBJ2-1	SATNWARKYNEQF
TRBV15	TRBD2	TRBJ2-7	ATSRSGRTYEQY
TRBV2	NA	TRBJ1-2	ASSETEGYT
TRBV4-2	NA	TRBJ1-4	ASSQDSLNEKLF
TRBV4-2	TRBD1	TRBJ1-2	ASSQDRTGHGYT
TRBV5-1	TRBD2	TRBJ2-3	ASGTRAGGIDTQY
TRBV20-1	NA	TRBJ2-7	SAAVENEQY
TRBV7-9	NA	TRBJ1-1	ASSLGTNTEAF
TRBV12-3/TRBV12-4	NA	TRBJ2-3	ASSLKSTGRDTQY
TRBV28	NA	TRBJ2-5	ANSYDGTQY
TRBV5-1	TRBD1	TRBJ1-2	VSSLDGTGGRDYGYT
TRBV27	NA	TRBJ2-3	ARQGRPDTQY
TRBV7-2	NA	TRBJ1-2	ASSPHLLGGYT
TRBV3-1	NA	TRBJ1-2	ASSQEFDGYT
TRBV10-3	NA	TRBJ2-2	AISAGVLAGELF
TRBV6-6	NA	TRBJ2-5	ASSRDPEETQY
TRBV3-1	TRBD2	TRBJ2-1	ASSQDLTSGINEQF
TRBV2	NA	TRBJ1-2	ASRPEAGRVYGYT
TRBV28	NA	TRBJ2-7	ASSLSPVSYEQY
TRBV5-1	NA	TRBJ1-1	ASSFGQSGTWTEAF
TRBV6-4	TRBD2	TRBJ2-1	ASSAVAGGAYNEQF
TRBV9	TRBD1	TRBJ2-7	ASSPGTGTEQY
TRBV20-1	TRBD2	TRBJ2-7	SAAASGTYEQY